These T cell receptor beta chains were read from a single sample in a study of blood T cell repertoires in COVID-19. Here immunoSEQ multiplex PCR was the method, and the copy in TCRdb shows in-frame clones only, minus some. Among about 490,000 clones listed, approximately 83% were seen once. Sequenced material: peripheral blood. The receptors stem from a human donor in a cohort sampled during active COVID-19. The CDR3 runs from the conserved cysteine through the conserved F or W. A D gene is named only where the DNA matches it firmly.

TRBJ2-3 13 TRBV24-1 TRBD2 CATSDRGGYTQYF
TRBJ2-7 15 TRBV3-1/TRBV3-2 TRBD1 CASSHYGTGAYEQYF
TRBJ1-1 15 TRBV5-6 NA CASSHDMGRDTEAFF
TRBJ1-2 13 TRBV10-2 NA CASSPAGGAGYTF
TRBJ2-7 14 TRBV19 TRBD1 CASSSPGQSQEQYF
TRBJ1-1 15 TRBV11-2 NA CASSLHTGTNTEAFF
TRBJ2-7 13 TRBV7-2 NA CASSLDRPYEQYF
TRBJ2-5 15 TRBV6-5 TRBD1 CASSSRQGVRETQYF
TRBJ1-2 14 TRBV6-5 NA CASSFIEGAPGYTF
TRBJ2-7 15 TRBV6-5 NA CASSPTGRLSYEQYF
TRBJ2-5 16 TRBV5-4 NA CASSPPSGGPTETQYF
TRBJ2-3 16 TRBV5-1 TRBD1 CASSFEGQGSTDTQYF
TRBJ1-4 15 TRBV5-8 NA CASSLGVQGNEKLFF
TRBJ1-5 13 TRBV6-6 NA CASSLFFSQPQHF
TRBJ2-1 15 TRBV27 NA CASSFFGSVGNEQFF
TRBJ2-2 17 TRBV15 TRBD2 CATSRDRGGENTGELFF
TRBJ1-1 14 TRBV5-1 TRBD1 CASSGQGAPAEAFF
TRBJ2-2 17 TRBV7-2 NA CASSLFWAGSATGELFF
TRBJ1-6 17 TRBV7-2 TRBD1 CASSFSGGQTHNSPLHF
TRBJ1-3 15 TRBV6-5 NA CASSYAGISGNTIYF
TRBJ2-1 16 TRBV11-1 TRBD2 CASSLTSGINYNEQFF
TRBJ1-5 16 TRBV23-1 TRBD1 CASSQPGTESNQPQHF
TRBJ1-2 15 TRBV19 TRBD1 CASSIPPGTVYGYTF
TRBJ1-1 14 TRBV27 TRBD1 CASSSGGADTEAFF
TRBJ1-1 11 TRBV20-1 NA CSARDSREAFF
TRBJ1-5 17 TRBV28 NA CASHKTRGSYSNQPQHF
TRBJ1-2 15 TRBV4-3 TRBD1 CASSQAPDRGYGYTF
TRBJ1-2 11 TRBV6-1 NA CASSLQMRVTF
TRBJ2-3 15 TRBV27 TRBD2 CASRRAGGPTDTQYF
TRBJ1-1 13 TRBV4-3 TRBD1 CASSLDRGAEAFF
TRBJ1-6 16 TRBV6-5 TRBD1 CASSYEGQGKGSPLHF
TRBJ2-3 14 TRBV4-2 NA CASSQEPGEDTQYF
TRBJ2-7 14 TRBV7-2 NA CASSLDGSVYEQYF
TRBJ2-1 20 TRBV24-1 TRBD2 CATSGPGLAGGPRSYNEQFF
TRBJ1-1 13 TRBV2 NA CASSEIRDTEAFF
TRBJ2-7 14 TRBV20-1 TRBD1 CSASTGTGGYEQYF
TRBJ2-7 13 TRBV5-1 NA CASSLAESYEQYF
TRBJ1-1 13 TRBV7-8 NA CASSQHGEAEAFF
TRBJ2-1 14 TRBV5-1 TRBD2 CASSLLAEYNEQFF
TRBJ2-1 15 TRBV7-2 NA CASSPPAGARNEQFF
TRBJ2-7 17 TRBV9 NA CASSAAPTGRQSYEQYF
TRBJ2-3 14 TRBV6-5 NA CASHLALEADTQYF
TRBJ2-7 17 TRBV4-3 TRBD2 CASSLRTSGRAAVEQYF
TRBJ2-2 14 TRBV7-2 TRBD2 CASPGLAGAGELFF
TRBJ2-3 18 TRBV27 NA CASSQIVAGGGGADTQYF
TRBJ2-3 19 TRBV2 TRBD2 CASSDSSVAGVEETDTQYF
TRBJ2-1 14 TRBV9 TRBD2 CASSVDSGRPVQFF
TRBJ1-5 13 TRBV30 NA CAWGDSFNQPQHF
TRBJ1-5 15 TRBV7-3 NA CASSLGGVRNQPQHF
TRBJ1-1 13 TRBV28 TRBD1 CASSLGTDWYAFF